Listed below are T cell receptor beta chains from one sample, sequenced in a study of cytomegalovirus exposure and HLA in healthy donors. Profiling relied on immunoSEQ multiplex PCR, and the TCRdb table lists in-frame clones only, not all of them. The data contain some 120,000 clones, 74% of them singletons. Sequencing was done on a sample of PBMCs. Receptors were obtained from a human donor in good health. The CDR3 runs from the conserved cysteine through the conserved F or W. The D gene is left open where the match is weak. Some rows have no size entry. The others give once, few or many, or a class for an expanded clone.

V gene,J gene,clone size,D gene,CDR3 protein,CDR3 DNA
TRBV5-1,TRBJ2-1,-,TRBD1,CASSSDRGVYNEQFF,TGCGCCAGCAGCAGTGACAGGGGAGTGTACAATGAGCAGTTCTTC
TRBV10-3,TRBJ1-4,-,TRBD1,CATGQAGVATNEKLFF,TGTGCCACCGGACAGGCCGGAGTTGCAACTAATGAAAAACTGTTTTTT
TRBV28,TRBJ1-4,-,-,CASIEGGGNEKLFF,TGTGCCAGCATCGAGGGGGGAGGGAATGAAAAACTGTTTTTT
TRBV5-6,TRBJ1-1,-,TRBD1,CASSPQTGVGAISTEAFF,TGTGCCAGCAGCCCACAGACAGGGGTTGGGGCAATAAGCACTGAAGCTTTCTTT
TRBV6-1,TRBJ1-5,-,TRBD1,CASSVQGAGYQPQHF,TGTGCCAGCAGTGTTCAGGGGGCAGGCTATCAGCCCCAGCATTTT
TRBV4-2,TRBJ2-3,-,-,CASSQETERGDTQYF,TGTGCCAGCAGCCAAGAAACCGAAAGGGGAGATACGCAGTATTTT
TRBV18,TRBJ2-5,few,TRBD2,CASSPLAGDF,TGTGCCAGCTCACCGCTAGCGGGGGACTTC
TRBV5-1,TRBJ2-3,once,TRBD2,CASSAMTSGSADTQYF,TGCGCCAGCAGCGCCATGACTAGCGGGAGCGCAGATACGCAGTATTTT
TRBV4-1,TRBJ2-1,-,TRBD2,CASRLYGTSGTGEQFF,TGCGCCAGCAGACTTTACGGGACTAGCGGGACCGGTGAGCAGTTCTTC
TRBV6-5,TRBJ2-7,-,-,CASSYPRRYEQYF,TGTGCCAGCAGTTACCCTAGACGGTACGAGCAGTACTTC
TRBV30,TRBJ2-2,-,TRBD2,CAWKFLAGGPGELFF,TGTGCCTGGAAATTTCTAGCGGGGGGGCCCGGGGAGCTGTTTTTT
TRBV5-4,TRBJ2-1,-,TRBD2,CASSSPTSGIIPKNEQFF,TGTGCCAGCAGCTCCCCGACTAGCGGGATTATACCTAAAAATGAGCAGTTCTTC
TRBV7-9,TRBJ1-1,few,TRBD1,CASSLEGTVNTEAFF,TGTGCCAGCAGCTTGGAGGGGACAGTGAACACTGAAGCTTTCTTT
TRBV18,TRBJ2-4,-,TRBD1,CASRDDRGLKNIQYF,TGTGCCAGCCGAGACGACAGGGGATTGAAAAACATTCAGTACTTC
TRBV4-2,TRBJ1-6,-,-,CASSQDWGVSSYNSPLHF,TGTGCCAGCAGCCAAGATTGGGGAGTGAGCTCCTATAATTCACCCCTCCACTTT
TRBV30,TRBJ2-3,-,-,CAWSGQDTQYF,TGTGCCTGGAGTGGACAAGATACGCAGTATTTT
TRBV18,TRBJ1-6,-,TRBD1,CASSQGVGGSNSPLHF,TGTGCCAGCTCACAAGGTGTAGGGGGCTCTAATTCACCCCTCCACTTT
TRBV14,TRBJ2-1,-,TRBD2,CASSQVGGRTNNEQFF,TGTGCCAGCAGCCAAGTGGGAGGGAGGACCAACAATGAGCAGTTCTTC
TRBV5-1,TRBJ1-1,-,-,CASSLQQGHTEAFF,TGCGCCAGCAGCCTTCAACAGGGTCACACTGAAGCTTTCTTT
TRBV5-1,TRBJ1-1,-,-,CASTPGGEPNTEAFF,TGCGCCAGCACCCCCGGGGGGGAACCGAACACTGAAGCTTTCTTT
TRBV4-2,TRBJ1-4,few,TRBD1,CASSQAGTGGNEKLFF,TGTGCCAGCAGCCAAGCCGGGACAGGTGGTAATGAAAAACTGTTTTTT
TRBV7-2,TRBJ2-7,-,-,CASSFEVGSPRGEQYF,TGTGCCAGCAGCTTCGAGGTGGGGAGCCCCCGGGGCGAGCAGTACTTC
TRBV28,TRBJ1-2,-,-,CASSPPGQPSYGYTF,TGTGCCAGCAGCCCTCCCGGACAGCCCTCCTATGGCTACACCTTC
TRBV5-1,TRBJ2-5,-,TRBD2,CASSRSLAGGRETQYF,TGCGCCAGCAGCCGGTCGCTAGCGGGAGGCAGGGAGACCCAGTACTTC
TRBV11-3,TRBJ2-1,few,TRBD2,CASSLVAGDEQFF,TGTGCCAGCAGCTTAGTGGCGGGGGATGAGCAGTTCTTC
TRBV9,TRBJ2-7,-,-,CASSPYPSSYEQYF,TGTGCCAGCAGTCCCTACCCGAGCTCCTACGAGCAGTACTTC
TRBV28,TRBJ2-2,once,-,CASSPPAGELFF,TGTGCCAGCAGTCCCCCGGCCGGGGAGCTGTTTTTT
TRBV5-4,TRBJ2-6,-,-,CASSLVGSGANVLTF,TGTGCCAGCAGCTTGGTGGGCTCCGGGGCCAACGTCCTGACTTTC
TRBV21-1,TRBJ2-5,few,-,CASSKGPEFGGAAKAAQYF,TGTGCCAGCAGCAAGGGCCCCGAATTTGGCGGGGCTGCCAAGGCGGCCCAGTACTTC
TRBV29-1,TRBJ2-3,-,TRBD2,CSVTGTSVSTDTQYF,TGCAGCGTTACAGGGACTAGCGTGAGCACAGATACGCAGTATTTT
TRBV4-2,TRBJ2-7,-,TRBD1,CASSQGQGDYEQYF,TGTGCCAGCAGCCAAGGACAGGGTGACTACGAGCAGTACTTC
TRBV28,TRBJ1-1,-,TRBD1,CASSLVFDRAEAFF,TGTGCCAGCAGTTTGGTTTTCGACAGGGCTGAAGCTTTCTTT
TRBV19,TRBJ1-2,-,-,CASRSMGAYGYTF,TGTGCCAGTAGATCGATGGGGGCGTATGGCTACACCTTC
TRBV2,TRBJ1-2,-,TRBD1,CASGQGDYGYTF,TGTGCCAGCGGACAGGGCGACTATGGCTACACCTTC
TRBV27,TRBJ2-3,-,TRBD2,CASSLRTSGSTDTQYF,TGTGCCAGCAGTTTACGGACTAGCGGCAGCACAGATACGCAGTATTTT
TRBV4-1,TRBJ2-6,few,TRBD1,CASSQAGQGASGANVLTF,TGCGCCAGCAGCCAAGCCGGACAGGGCGCCTCTGGGGCCAACGTCCTGACTTTC
TRBV25-1,TRBJ2-7,-,-,CASSGVGRNYEQYF,TGTGCCAGCAGTGGAGTAGGCAGGAACTACGAGCAGTACTTC
TRBV5-1,TRBJ2-5,once,TRBD1,CASSIRQGIQETQYF,TGCGCCAGCAGCATACGACAGGGGATCCAAGAGACCCAGTACTTC
TRBV28,TRBJ1-5,-,-,CASINRGVNQPQHF,TGTGCCAGCATCAATCGGGGGGTCAATCAGCCCCAGCATTTT
TRBV27,TRBJ2-2,few,-,CASSFGTGRAGNTGELFF,TGTGCCAGCAGTTTCGGGACTGGTCGAGCGGGGAACACCGGGGAGCTGTTTTTT
TRBV19,TRBJ2-5,-,TRBD1,CASRRTGGAGQETQYF,TGTGCCAGTAGAAGGACAGGGGGCGCTGGCCAAGAGACCCAGTACTTC
TRBV7-2,TRBJ2-2,-,TRBD2,CASSSSMGGRGTGELFF,TGTGCCAGCAGCTCCTCGATGGGCGGGAGAGGTACCGGGGAGCTGTTTTTT
TRBV2,TRBJ2-7,-,-,CASRENTGIIYEQYF,TGTGCCAGCAGGGAGAATACAGGGATAATCTACGAGCAGTACTTC
TRBV29-1,TRBJ2-3,-,-,CSVGQGKPTDTQYF,TGCAGCGTTGGTCAGGGAAAGCCCACAGATACGCAGTATTTT
TRBV2,TRBJ2-7,-,TRBD1,CASLESQGQSSYEQYF,TGTGCCAGCCTAGAATCACAGGGGCAAAGCTCCTACGAGCAGTACTTC
TRBV4-3,TRBJ2-3,-,TRBD2,CASSQTGVTSGANTDTQYF,TGCGCCAGCAGCCAAACTGGAGTTACTAGCGGGGCCAACACAGATACGCAGTATTTT
TRBV5-8,TRBJ1-5,-,-,CASSFTENQPQHF,TGTGCCAGCAGCTTTACAGAGAATCAGCCCCAGCATTTT
TRBV27,TRBJ2-5,once,-,CASSPLQGVKGTQYF,TGTGCCAGCAGTCCCTTACAAGGGGTTAAGGGGACCCAGTACTTC
TRBV29-1,TRBJ2-5,-,TRBD1,CSGGQNQETQYF,TGCAGCGGGGGACAGAACCAAGAGACCCAGTACTTC
TRBV5-1,TRBJ1-1,-,-,CASSLAGGGRNTEAFF,TGCGCCAGCAGCTTGGCCGGCGGAGGGCGCAACACTGAAGCTTTCTTT
TRBV11-2,TRBJ2-7,once,TRBD1,CASSLSLGTGTYEQYF,TGTGCCAGCAGCTTATCTCTCGGGACAGGTACCTACGAGCAGTACTTC
TRBV4-1,TRBJ1-2,-,TRBD1,CASSHPLDRGRYGYTF,TGCGCCAGCAGCCATCCCTTGGACAGGGGCAGGTATGGCTACACCTTC
TRBV5-1,TRBJ2-7,-,-,CASSLARGQYSYEQYF,TGCGCCAGCAGCTTGGCTCGCGGACAGTACTCCTACGAGCAGTACTTC
TRBV28,TRBJ2-5,-,-,CASSSQGEGETQYF,TGTGCCAGCAGTTCACAGGGTGAGGGGGAGACCCAGTACTTC